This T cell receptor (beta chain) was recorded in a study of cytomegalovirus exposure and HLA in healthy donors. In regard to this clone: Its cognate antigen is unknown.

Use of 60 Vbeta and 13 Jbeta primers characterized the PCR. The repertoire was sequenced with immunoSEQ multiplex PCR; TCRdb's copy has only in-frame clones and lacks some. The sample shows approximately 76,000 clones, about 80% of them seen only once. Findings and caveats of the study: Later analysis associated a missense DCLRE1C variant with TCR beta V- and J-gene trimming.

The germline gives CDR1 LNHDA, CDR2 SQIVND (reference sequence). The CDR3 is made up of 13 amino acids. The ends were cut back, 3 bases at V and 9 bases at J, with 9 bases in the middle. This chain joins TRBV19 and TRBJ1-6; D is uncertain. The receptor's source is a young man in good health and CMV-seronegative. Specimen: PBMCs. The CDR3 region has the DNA TGTGCCAGTAGTATTCAGGAGGGTTCACCCCTCCACTTT. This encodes CASSIQEGSPLHF.